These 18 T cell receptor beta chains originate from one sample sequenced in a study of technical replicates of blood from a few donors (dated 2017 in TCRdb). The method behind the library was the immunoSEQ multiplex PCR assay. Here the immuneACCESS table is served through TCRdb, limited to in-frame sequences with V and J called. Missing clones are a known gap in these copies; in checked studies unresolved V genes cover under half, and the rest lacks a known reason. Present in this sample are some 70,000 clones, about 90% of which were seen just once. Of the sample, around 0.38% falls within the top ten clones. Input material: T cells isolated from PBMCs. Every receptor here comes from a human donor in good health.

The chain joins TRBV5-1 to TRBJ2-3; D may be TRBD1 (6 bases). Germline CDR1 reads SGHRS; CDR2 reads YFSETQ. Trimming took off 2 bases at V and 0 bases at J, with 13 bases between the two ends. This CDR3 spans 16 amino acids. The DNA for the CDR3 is TGCGCCAGCAGCTTTAGACAGGCCGCGAGCACAGATACGCAGTATTTT. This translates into CASSFRQAASTDTQYF.

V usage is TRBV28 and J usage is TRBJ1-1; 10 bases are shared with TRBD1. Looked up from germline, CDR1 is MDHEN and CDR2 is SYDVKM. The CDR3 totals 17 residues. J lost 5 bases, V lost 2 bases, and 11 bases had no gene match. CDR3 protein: CASSLHTGTGVRTEAFF. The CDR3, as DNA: TGTGCCAGCAGTTTACATACCGGGACAGGGGTGCGGACTGAAGCTTTCTTT.

CDR3 in amino acids: CASSVGGSTWETQYF. DNA of the CDR3: TGTGCCAGCAGCGTAGGTGGCTCAACGTGGGAGACCCAGTACTTC. This sequence joins TRBV9 and TRBJ2-5, with D uncertain. CDR1 is SGDLS and CDR2 is YYNGEE in the germline V gene. V dropped 0 bases and J dropped 5 bases, with 14 bases sitting between them. This CDR3 comprises 15 residues.

The CDR3: CANQGPLNTEAFF. CDR3 nucleotides: TGTGCAAATCAGGGGCCCTTGAACACTGAAGCTTTCTTT. The chain employs TRBV5-4 and TRBJ1-1, with a tentative D call TRBD1 (6 bases). The CDR3 contains 13 residues. Germline V gene sequence: CDR1 SGHNT, CDR2 YYREEE (reference sequence).

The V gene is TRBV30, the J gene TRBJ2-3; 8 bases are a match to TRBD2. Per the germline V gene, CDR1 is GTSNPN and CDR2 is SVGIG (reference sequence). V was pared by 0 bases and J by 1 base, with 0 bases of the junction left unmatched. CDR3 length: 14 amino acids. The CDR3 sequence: CAWSVTSGTDTQYF. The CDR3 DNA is TGTGCCTGGAGTGTGACTAGCGGCACAGATACGCAGTATTTT.

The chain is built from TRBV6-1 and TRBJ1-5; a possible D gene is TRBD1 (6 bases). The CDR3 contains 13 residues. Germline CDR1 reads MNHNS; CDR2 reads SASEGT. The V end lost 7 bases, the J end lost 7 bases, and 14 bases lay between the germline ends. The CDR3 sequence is CASTGSGEQPQHF. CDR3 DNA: TGTGCCAGCACGGGGTCAGGGGAACAGCCCCAGCATTTT.

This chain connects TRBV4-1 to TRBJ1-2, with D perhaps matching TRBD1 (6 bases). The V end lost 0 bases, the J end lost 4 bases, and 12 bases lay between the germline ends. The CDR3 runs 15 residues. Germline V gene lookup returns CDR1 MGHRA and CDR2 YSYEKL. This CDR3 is CASSQDLGQFYGYTF. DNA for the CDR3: TGCGCCAGCAGCCAAGATCTAGGACAGTTCTATGGCTACACCTTC.

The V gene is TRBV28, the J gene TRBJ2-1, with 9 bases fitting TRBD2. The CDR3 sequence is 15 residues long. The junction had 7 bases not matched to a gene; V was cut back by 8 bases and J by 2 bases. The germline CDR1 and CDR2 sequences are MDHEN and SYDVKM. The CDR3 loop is CASAWAGGPYNEQFF. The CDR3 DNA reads TGTGCCAGCGCCTGGGCGGGAGGGCCCTACAATGAGCAGTTCTTC. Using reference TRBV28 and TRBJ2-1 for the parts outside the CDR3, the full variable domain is DVKVTQSSRYLVKRTGEKVFLECVQDMDHENMFWYRQDPGLGLRLIYFSYDVKMKEKGDIPEGYSVSREKKERFSLILESASTNQTSMYLCASAWAGGPYNEQFFGPGTRLTVL.

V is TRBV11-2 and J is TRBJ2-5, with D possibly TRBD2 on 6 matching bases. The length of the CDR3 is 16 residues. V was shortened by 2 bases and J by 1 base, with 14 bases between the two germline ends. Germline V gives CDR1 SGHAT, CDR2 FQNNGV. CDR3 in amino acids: CASSLLGRNGQETQYF. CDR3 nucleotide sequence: TGTGCCAGCAGCTTATTGGGGAGGAATGGCCAAGAGACCCAGTACTTC.

In DNA form, the CDR3 reads TGTGCCAGCAGCCATCTAGCGGGTTTATCTTTCACCTACAATGAGCAGTTCTTC. This sequence encodes CASSHLAGLSFTYNEQFF. The chain carries TRBV4-2 and TRBJ2-1; 8 bases line up with TRBD2. The V segment lost 3 bases and the J segment 2 bases; nucleotides outside the gene matches: 12. Germline lookup yields CDR1 LGHNA and CDR2 YNFKEQ. The length of the CDR3 is 18 residues.

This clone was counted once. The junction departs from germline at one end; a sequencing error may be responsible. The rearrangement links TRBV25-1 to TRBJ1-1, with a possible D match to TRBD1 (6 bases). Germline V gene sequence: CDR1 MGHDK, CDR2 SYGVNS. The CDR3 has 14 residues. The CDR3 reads CASSEYGGVGGHTF. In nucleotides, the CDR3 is TGTGCCAGCAGTGAATATGGGGGGGTTGGGGGGCACACTTTT.

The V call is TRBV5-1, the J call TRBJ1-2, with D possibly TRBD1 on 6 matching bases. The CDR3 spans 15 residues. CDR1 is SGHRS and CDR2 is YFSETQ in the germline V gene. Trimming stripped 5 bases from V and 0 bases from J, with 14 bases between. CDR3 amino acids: CASSIAGASNYGYTF. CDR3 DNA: TGCGCCAGCAGTATCGCAGGGGCATCTAACTATGGCTACACCTTC.

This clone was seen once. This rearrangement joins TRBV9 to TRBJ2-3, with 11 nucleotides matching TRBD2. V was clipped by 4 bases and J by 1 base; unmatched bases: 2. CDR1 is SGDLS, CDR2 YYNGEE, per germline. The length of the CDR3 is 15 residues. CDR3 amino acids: CASSLLAGGTDTQYF. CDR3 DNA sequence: TGTGCCAGCAGCCTACTAGCGGGGGGCACAGATACGCAGTATTTT.

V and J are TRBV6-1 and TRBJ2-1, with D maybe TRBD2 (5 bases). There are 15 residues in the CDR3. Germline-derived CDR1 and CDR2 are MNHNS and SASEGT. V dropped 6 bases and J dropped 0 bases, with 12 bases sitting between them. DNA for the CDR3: TGTGCCAGCAGGTACGGGAAGAGCTCCTACAATGAGCAGTTCTTC. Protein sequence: CASRYGKSSYNEQFF.

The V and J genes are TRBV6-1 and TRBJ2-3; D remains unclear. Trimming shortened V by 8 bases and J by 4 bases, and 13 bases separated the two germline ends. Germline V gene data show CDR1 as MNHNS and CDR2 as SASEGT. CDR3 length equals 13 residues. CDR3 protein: CASAFRMADTQYF. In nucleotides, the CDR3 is TGTGCCAGCGCTTTCAGGATGGCAGATACGCAGTATTTT.

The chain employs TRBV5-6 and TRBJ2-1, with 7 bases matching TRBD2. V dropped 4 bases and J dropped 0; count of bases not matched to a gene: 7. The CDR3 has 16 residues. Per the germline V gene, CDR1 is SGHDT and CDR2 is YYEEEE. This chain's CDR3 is CASSPGLVGSYNEQFF. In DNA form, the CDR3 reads TGTGCCAGCAGCCCTGGACTAGTAGGCTCCTACAATGAGCAGTTCTTC.

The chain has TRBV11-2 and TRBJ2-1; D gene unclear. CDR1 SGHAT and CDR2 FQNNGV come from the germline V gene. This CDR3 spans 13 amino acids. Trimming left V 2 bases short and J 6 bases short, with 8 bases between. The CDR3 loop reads CASSLFLVNEQFF. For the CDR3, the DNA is TGTGCCAGCAGCTTATTCCTAGTCAATGAGCAGTTCTTC. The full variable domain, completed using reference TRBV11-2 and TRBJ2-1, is EAGVAQSPRYKIIEKRQSVAFWCNPISGHATLYWYQQILGQGPKLLIQFQNNGVVDDSQLPKDRFSAERLKGVDSTLKIQPAKLEDSAVYLCASSLFLVNEQFFGPGTRLTVL.

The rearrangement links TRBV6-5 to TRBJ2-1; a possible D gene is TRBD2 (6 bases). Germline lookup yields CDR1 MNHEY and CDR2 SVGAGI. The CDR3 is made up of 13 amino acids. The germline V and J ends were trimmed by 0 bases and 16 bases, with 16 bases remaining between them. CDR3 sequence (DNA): TGTGCCAGCAGTTACTCGACTCTGACTAGGGTTTTCTTC. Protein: CASSYSTLTRVFF.